The rows below give T cell receptor beta chains drawn from one sample of a study of PD-1 blockade in classical Hodgkin lymphoma. Sequencing used immunoSEQ multiplex PCR; TCRdb keeps in-frame clones, though not all of them. The data contain nearly 60,000 clones, approximately 89% of them seen just once; the ten biggest clones take up about 10%. This sample comprised peripheral blood mononuclear cells (PBMCs), obtained before the second cycle of nivolumab. The receptors here all came from a human donor with classical Hodgkin lymphoma. CDR3s include the opening cysteine and the closing phenylalanine or tryptophan. A D gene is named only where the DNA matches it firmly. For some rows the clone size is stated as once, few or many, or as a class when expanded; others skip it.

V gene: TRBV10-3
J gene: TRBJ1-2
clone size: -
D gene: -
CDR3 protein: CAISVGVGETYTF
CDR3 DNA: TGTGCCATCAGTGTGGGGGTCGGGGAAACCTACACCTTC

V gene: TRBV5-4
J gene: TRBJ1-6
clone size: -
D gene: TRBD1
CDR3 protein: CASSLGGNGGTGHSPLHF
CDR3 DNA: TGTGCCAGCAGCTTGGGAGGAAACGGAGGGACAGGGCATTCACCCCTCCACTTT

V gene: TRBV10-1
J gene: TRBJ1-1
clone size: -
D gene: TRBD1
CDR3 protein: CASSRTGTGPNTEAFF
CDR3 DNA: TGCGCCAGCAGCAGAACCGGGACAGGGCCGAACACTGAAGCTTTCTTT

V gene: TRBV6-4
J gene: TRBJ1-5
clone size: -
D gene: TRBD1
CDR3 protein: CASSGGAQGGCQPQHF
CDR3 DNA: TGTGCCAGCAGTGGGGGAGCACAGGGGGGGTGTCAGCCCCAGCATTTT

V gene: TRBV19
J gene: TRBJ1-5
clone size: -
D gene: -
CDR3 protein: CASSINIPGSNQPQHF
CDR3 DNA: TGTGCCAGTAGTATAAATATCCCAGGGAGTAATCAGCCCCAGCATTTT

V gene: TRBV28
J gene: TRBJ2-7
clone size: -
D gene: -
CDR3 protein: CASRKLGGGYEQYF
CDR3 DNA: TGTGCCAGCAGAAAATTGGGAGGGGGTTACGAGCAGTACTTC

V gene: TRBV12-5
J gene: TRBJ2-1
clone size: -
D gene: -
CDR3 protein: CASGTLNNEQFF
CDR3 DNA: TGTGCTAGTGGGACACTTAACAATGAGCAGTTCTTC

V gene: TRBV13
J gene: TRBJ2-3
clone size: -
D gene: -
CDR3 protein: CASSPRIGAVGTDTQYF
CDR3 DNA: TGTGCCAGCAGCCCTAGGATAGGGGCAGTAGGCACAGATACGCAGTATTTT

V gene: TRBV9
J gene: TRBJ2-1
clone size: -
D gene: TRBD2
CDR3 protein: CASSAEPGLDALGSYNEQFF
CDR3 DNA: TGTGCCAGCAGCGCGGAACCGGGACTAGATGCCCTAGGCTCCTACAATGAGCAGTTCTTC

V gene: TRBV5-4
J gene: TRBJ2-5
clone size: -
D gene: -
CDR3 protein: CASSLGQVTSQETQYF
CDR3 DNA: TGTGCCAGCAGCTTGGGACAGGTCACCTCTCAAGAGACCCAGTACTTC

V gene: TRBV19
J gene: TRBJ1-6
clone size: once
D gene: TRBD1
CDR3 protein: CASSWTGNNSPLHF
CDR3 DNA: TGTGCCAGTAGCTGGACAGGGAATAATTCACCCCTCCACTTT

V gene: TRBV5-5
J gene: TRBJ1-5
clone size: -
D gene: -
CDR3 protein: CASSQGQSYSNQPQHF
CDR3 DNA: TGTGCCAGCAGCCAAGGACAGTCTTATAGCAATCAGCCCCAGCATTTT

V gene: TRBV9
J gene: TRBJ1-1
clone size: -
D gene: -
CDR3 protein: CASSVAGALATEAFF
CDR3 DNA: TGTGCCAGCAGCGTAGCTGGGGCCTTGGCCACTGAAGCTTTCTTT

V gene: TRBV9
J gene: TRBJ2-5
clone size: -
D gene: TRBD1
CDR3 protein: CASSAPRDRGETQYF
CDR3 DNA: TGTGCCAGCAGCGCCCCCCGCGACAGGGGAGAGACCCAGTACTTC

V gene: TRBV5-1
J gene: TRBJ2-3
clone size: -
D gene: -
CDR3 protein: CASSLRTRDGNSTDTQYF
CDR3 DNA: TGCGCCAGCAGCTTGAGAACGAGGGACGGCAATAGCACAGATACGCAGTATTTT

V gene: TRBV7-9
J gene: TRBJ2-5
clone size: -
D gene: -
CDR3 protein: CASRLKGEARETQYF
CDR3 DNA: TGTGCCAGCAGGCTCAAGGGGGAGGCCCGGGAGACCCAGTACTTC

V gene: TRBV6-5
J gene: TRBJ1-5
clone size: few
D gene: -
CDR3 protein: CASSYSNSGNQPQHF
CDR3 DNA: TGTGCCAGCAGTTACTCGAACTCGGGCAATCAGCCCCAGCATTTT

V gene: TRBV9
J gene: TRBJ1-1
clone size: -
D gene: -
CDR3 protein: CASSYQGLNTEAFF
CDR3 DNA: TGTGCCAGCAGCTACCAGGGCCTGAACACTGAAGCTTTCTTT

V gene: TRBV11-1
J gene: TRBJ2-7
clone size: -
D gene: TRBD2
CDR3 protein: CASSLVGLEAVEQYF
CDR3 DNA: TGTGCCAGCAGCTTAGTAGGACTAGAAGCGGTCGAGCAGTACTTC

V gene: TRBV6-5
J gene: TRBJ2-4
clone size: -
D gene: -
CDR3 protein: CASTSWEGGTNIQYF
CDR3 DNA: TGTGCCAGCACCTCGTGGGAAGGGGGTACGAACATTCAGTACTTC